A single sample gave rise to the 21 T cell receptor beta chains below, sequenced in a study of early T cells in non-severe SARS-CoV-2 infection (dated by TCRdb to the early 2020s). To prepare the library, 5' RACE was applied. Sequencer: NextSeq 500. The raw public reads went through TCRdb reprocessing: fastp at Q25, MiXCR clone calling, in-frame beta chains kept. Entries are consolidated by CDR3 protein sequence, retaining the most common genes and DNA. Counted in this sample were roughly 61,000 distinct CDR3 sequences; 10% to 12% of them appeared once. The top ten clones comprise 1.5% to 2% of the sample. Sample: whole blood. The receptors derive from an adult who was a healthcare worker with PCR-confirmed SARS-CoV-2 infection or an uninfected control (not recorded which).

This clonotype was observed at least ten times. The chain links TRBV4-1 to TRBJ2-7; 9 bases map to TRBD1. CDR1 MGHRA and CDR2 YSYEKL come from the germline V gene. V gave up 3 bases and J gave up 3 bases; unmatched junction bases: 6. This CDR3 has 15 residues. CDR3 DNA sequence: TGCGCCAGCAGCCAGACCGGGACAGGGATCTACGAGCAGTACTTC. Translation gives CASSQTGTGIYEQYF.

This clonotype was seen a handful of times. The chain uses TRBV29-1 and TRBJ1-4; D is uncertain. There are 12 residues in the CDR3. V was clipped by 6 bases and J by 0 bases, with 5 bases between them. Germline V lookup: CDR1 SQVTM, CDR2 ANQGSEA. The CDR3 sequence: CSVAATNEKLFF. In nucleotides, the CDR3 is TGCAGCGTGGCTGCAACTAATGAAAAACTGTTTTTT. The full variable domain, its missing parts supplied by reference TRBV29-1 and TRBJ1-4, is SAVISQKPSRDICQRGTSLTIQCQVDSQVTMMFWYRQQPGQSLTLIATANQGSEATYESGFVIDKFPISRPNLTFSTLTVSNMSPEDSSIYLCSVAATNEKLFFGSGTQLSVL.

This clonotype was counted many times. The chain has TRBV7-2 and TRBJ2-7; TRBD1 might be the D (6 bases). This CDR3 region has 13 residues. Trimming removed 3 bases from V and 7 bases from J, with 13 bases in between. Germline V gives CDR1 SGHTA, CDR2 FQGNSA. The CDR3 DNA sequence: TGTGCCAGCAGCTTTATGGGGGCAGGAGAGCAGTACTTC. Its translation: CASSFMGAGEQYF.

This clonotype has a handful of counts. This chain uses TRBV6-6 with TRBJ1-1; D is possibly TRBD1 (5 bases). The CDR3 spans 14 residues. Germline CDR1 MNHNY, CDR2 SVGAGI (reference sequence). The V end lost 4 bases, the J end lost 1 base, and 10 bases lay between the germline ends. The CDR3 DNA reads TGTGCCAGCAGTTGGGACGGGAGGAACACTGAAGCTTTCTTT. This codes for CASSWDGRNTEAFF.

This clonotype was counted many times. CDR3 DNA sequence: TGTGCCAGCAGGGCCAACCTGGGACAGGGCTATGGCTACACCTTC. Amino acids: CASRANLGQGYGYTF. V gene TRBV12-3 or TRBV12-4 combines with J gene TRBJ1-2; 9 positions agree with TRBD1. With 6 bases clipped from V and 4 bases from J, the junction kept 9 bases outside the gene matches. The CDR3 has 15 residues.

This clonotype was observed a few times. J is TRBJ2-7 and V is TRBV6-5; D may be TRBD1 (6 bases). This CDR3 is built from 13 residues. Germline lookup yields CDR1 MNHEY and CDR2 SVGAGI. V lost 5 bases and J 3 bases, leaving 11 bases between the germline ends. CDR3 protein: CASSRRDNYEQYF. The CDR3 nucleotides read TGTGCCAGCAGTCGCCGGGACAACTACGAGCAGTACTTC.

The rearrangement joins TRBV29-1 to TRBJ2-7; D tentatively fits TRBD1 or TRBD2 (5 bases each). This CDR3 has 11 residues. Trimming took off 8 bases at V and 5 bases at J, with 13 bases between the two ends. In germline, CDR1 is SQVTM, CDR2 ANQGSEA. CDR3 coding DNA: TGCAGCATCACGTTGGGGGACGAGCAGTACTTC. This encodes CSITLGDEQYF.

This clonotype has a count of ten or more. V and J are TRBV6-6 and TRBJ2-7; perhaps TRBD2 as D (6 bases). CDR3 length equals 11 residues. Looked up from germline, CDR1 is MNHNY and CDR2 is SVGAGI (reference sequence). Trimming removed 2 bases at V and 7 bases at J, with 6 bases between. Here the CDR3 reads CASSYGREQYF. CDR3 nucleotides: TGTGCCAGCAGTTACGGGAGGGAGCAGTACTTC.

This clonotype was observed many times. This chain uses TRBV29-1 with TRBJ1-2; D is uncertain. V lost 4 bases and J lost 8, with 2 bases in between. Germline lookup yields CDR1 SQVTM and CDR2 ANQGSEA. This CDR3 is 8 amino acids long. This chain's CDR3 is CSVGGYTF. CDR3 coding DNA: TGCAGCGTTGGCGGCTACACCTTC.

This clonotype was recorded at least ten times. The CDR3 nucleotides read TGTGCCAGCAGTTACTTCCCGGCGCAGGGCGGAGGAACTGAAGCTTTCTTT. This gives the protein CASSYFPAQGGGTEAFF. This rearrangement joins TRBV6-6 to TRBJ1-1, with D possibly being TRBD1 (5 bases). Germline loops: CDR1 MNHNY, CDR2 SVGAGI (reference sequence). Deletions cut 1 base from V and 5 bases from J, with 20 bases between. The CDR3 sequence is 17 residues long.

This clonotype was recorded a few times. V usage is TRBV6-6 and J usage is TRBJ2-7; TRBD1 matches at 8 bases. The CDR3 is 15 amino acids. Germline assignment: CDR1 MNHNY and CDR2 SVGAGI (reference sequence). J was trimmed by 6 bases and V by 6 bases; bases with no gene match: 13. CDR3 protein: CASSSRDRTLLEQYF. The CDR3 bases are TGTGCCAGCAGCAGCAGGGACAGGACTCTTCTCGAGCAGTACTTC.

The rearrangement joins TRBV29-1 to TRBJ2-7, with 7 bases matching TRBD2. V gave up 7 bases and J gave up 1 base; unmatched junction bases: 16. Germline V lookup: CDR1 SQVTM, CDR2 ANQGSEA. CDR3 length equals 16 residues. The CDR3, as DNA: TGCAGCGCCCGGGACGGGGGGACGAGTGGATCCTACGAGCAGTACTTC. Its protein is CSARDGGTSGSYEQYF.

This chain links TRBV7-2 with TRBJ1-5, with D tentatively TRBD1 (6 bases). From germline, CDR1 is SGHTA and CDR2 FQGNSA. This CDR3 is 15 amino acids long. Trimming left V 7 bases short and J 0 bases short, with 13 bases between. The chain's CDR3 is CASNPDSYSNQPQHF. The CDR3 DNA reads TGTGCCAGCAACCCGGACAGCTATAGCAATCAGCCCCAGCATTTT.

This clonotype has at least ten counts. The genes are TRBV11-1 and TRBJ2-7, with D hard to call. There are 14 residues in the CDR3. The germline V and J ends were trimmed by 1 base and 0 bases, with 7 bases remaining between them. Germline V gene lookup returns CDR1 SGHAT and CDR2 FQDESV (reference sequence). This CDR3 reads CASSLEETSYEQYF. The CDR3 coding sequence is TGTGCCAGCAGCTTAGAGGAAACCTCCTACGAGCAGTACTTC.

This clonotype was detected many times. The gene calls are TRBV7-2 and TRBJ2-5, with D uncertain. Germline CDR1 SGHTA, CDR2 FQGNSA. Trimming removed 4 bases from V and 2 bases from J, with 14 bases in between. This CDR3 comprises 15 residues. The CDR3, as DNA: TGTGCCAGCAGCTCCGCCTCAGTAGGTCAAGAGACCCAGTACTTC. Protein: CASSSASVGQETQYF.

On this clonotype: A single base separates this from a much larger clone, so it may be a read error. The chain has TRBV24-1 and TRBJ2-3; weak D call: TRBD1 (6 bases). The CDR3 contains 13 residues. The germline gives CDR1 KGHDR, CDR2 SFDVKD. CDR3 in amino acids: CATSQIGGNTQCF. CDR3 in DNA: TGTGCCACCAGCCAGATAGGGGGTAATACGCAGTGTTTT.

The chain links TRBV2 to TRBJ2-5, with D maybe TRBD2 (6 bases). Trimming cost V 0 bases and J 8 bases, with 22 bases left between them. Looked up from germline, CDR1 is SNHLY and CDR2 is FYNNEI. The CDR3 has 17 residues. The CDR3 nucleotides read TGTGCCAGCAGTGAAGCGCCAGGGACTTTGGCAAAGAGAACCCAGTACTTC. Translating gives CASSEAPGTLAKRTQYF.

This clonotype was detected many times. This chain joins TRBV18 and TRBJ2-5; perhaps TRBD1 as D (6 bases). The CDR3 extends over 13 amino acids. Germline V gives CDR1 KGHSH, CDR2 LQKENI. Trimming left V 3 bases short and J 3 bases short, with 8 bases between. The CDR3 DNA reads TGTGCCAGCTCACCCGACAGGAAAGAGACCCAGTACTTC. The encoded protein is CASSPDRKETQYF.

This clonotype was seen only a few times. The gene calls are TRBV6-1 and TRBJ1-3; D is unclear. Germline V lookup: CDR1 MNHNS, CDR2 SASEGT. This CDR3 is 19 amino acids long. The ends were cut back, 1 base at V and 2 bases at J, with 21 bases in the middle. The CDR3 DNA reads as TGTGCCAGCAGTGAAGTTTGGGTGGCACTCACCCCCCCTGGAAACACCATATATTTT. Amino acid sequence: CASSEVWVALTPPGNTIYF.

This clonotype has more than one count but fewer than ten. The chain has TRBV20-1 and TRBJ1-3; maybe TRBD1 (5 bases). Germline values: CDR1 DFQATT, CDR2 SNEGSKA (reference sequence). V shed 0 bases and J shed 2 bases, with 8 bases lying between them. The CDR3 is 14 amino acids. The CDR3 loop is CSARDTGAGNTIYF. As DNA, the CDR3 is TGCAGTGCTAGAGATACGGGGGCTGGAAACACCATATATTTT.

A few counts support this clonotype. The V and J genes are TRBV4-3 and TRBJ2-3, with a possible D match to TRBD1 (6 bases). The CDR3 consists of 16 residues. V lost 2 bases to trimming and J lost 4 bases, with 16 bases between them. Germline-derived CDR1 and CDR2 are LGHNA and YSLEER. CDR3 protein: CASSQYLRGAADTQYF. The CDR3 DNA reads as TGCGCCAGCAGCCAATACCTCAGGGGCGCGGCAGATACGCAGTATTTT.